The entry below describes one T cell receptor (beta chain). This entry is derived from a study of cytomegalovirus exposure and HLA in healthy donors. In the study overall: The 100 to 150 validation repertoires, a later analysis reported, used the same platform as the 550 to 700 repertoires from the first cohort.

The V end lost 5 bases, the J end lost 0 bases, and 8 bases lay between the germline ends. Germline V gene lookup returns CDR1 LNHDA and CDR2 SQIVND (reference sequence). This CDR3 has 14 amino acids. Generated by immunoSEQ multiplex PCR, the TCRdb table keeps only in-frame clones and is missing some. Of some 170,000 clones in the sample, approximately 86% are singletons; the top ten hold approximately 7%. Input material: PBMCs. The chain is built from TRBV19 and TRBJ1-3, with no clear D. The source is a man aged 30-40 years in good health and CMV-seropositive. The CDR3 DNA reads TGTGCCAGTAGTCCACAGAGCTCTGGAAACACCATATATTTT. As protein: CASSPQSSGNTIYF. Looking up the rest from reference TRBV19 and TRBJ1-3 gives the full variable domain: DGGITQSPKYLFRKEGQNVTLSCEQNLNHDAMYWYRQDPGQGLRLIYYSQIVNDFQKGDIAEGYSVSREKKESFPLTVTSAQKNPTAFYLCASSPQSSGNTIYFGEGSWLTVV.